This TCR beta chain was recovered during a study of T cell repertoires in cytomegalovirus infection. Study-wide background: Indications of both CMV infection and matching HLA type were provided by public TCR beta signatures.

This clonotype was observed at least ten times. Its antigen is not identified. MiXCR, applied by TCRdb to the reads, yields one record per CDR3 protein. The sample shows more than 200,000 distinct CDR3 sequences, approximately 10% of them seen only once. Study-wide results and limits: Summed frequency of public TCR beta families distinguished CMV carriers with the relevant HLA. HLA-C-restricted TCR beta clonotypes specific for CMV led the ex vivo response.

Trimming stripped 7 bases from V and 5 bases from J, with 12 bases between. Germline values: CDR1 LNHDA, CDR2 SQIVND (reference sequence). This CDR3 contains 13 residues. Sequencing was performed on PBMCs. V usage is TRBV19 and J usage is TRBJ1-5, with TRBD1 as a possible D gene (5 bases). The TCR comes from a human donor in good health (CMV status not recorded). Some clones in this sample may be carry-over from other donors' samples. The DNA of the CDR3 is TGTGCCAGTACCGAACAGACAGATCAGCCCCAGCATTTT. Its protein product is CASTEQTDQPQHF.